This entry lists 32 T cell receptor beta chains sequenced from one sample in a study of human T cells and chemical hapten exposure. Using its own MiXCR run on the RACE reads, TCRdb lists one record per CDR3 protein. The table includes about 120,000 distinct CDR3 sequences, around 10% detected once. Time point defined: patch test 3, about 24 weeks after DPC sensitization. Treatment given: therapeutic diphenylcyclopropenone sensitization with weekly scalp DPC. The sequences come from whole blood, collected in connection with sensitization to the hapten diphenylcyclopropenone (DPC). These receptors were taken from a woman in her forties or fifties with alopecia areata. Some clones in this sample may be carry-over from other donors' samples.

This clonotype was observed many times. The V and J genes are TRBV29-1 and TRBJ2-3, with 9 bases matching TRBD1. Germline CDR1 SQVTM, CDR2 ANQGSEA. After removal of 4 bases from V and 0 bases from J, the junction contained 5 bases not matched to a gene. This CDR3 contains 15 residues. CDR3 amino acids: CSVARTGASTDTQYF. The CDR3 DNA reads TGCAGCGTTGCTAGGACAGGGGCAAGCACAGATACGCAGTATTTT.

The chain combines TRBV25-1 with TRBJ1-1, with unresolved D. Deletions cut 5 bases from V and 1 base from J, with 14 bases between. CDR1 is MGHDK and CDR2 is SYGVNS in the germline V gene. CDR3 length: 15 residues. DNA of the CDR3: TGTGCCAGCAGTACCCCTGAGATGGGGAACACTGAAGCTTTCTTT. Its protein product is CASSTPEMGNTEAFF.

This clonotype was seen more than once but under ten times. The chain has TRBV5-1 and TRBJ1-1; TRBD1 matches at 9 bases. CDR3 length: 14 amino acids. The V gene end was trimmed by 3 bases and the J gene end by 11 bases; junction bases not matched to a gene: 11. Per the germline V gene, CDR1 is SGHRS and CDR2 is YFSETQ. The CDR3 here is CASSSWTGVKEAFF. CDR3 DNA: TGCGCCAGCAGCTCCTGGACAGGGGTTAAAGAGGCTTTCTTT.

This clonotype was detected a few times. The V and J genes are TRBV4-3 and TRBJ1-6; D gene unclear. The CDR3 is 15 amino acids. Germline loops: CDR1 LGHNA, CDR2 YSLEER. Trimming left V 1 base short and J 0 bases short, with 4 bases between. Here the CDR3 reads CASSQGGSYNSPLHF. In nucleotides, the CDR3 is TGCGCCAGCAGCCAAGGGGGCTCCTATAATTCACCCCTCCACTTT.

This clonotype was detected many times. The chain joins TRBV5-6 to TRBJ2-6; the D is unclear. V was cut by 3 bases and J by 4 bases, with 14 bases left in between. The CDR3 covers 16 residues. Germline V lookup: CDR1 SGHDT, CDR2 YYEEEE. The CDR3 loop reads CASSSLRLSGANVLTF. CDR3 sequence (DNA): TGTGCCAGCAGCTCTCTCCGACTCTCCGGGGCCAACGTCCTGACTTTC.

CDR3 coding DNA: TGTGCCATCAGTGTAGATAGCGGGGGTTCGGAGCAGTACTTC. As protein: CAISVDSGGSEQYF. The genes are TRBV10-3 and TRBJ2-7, with 9 bases identical to TRBD2. The CDR3 contains 14 residues. Per germline, CDR1 ENHRY and CDR2 SYGVKD. Germline trimming cut 4 bases from V and 7 bases from J; bases unmatched to any gene: 8.

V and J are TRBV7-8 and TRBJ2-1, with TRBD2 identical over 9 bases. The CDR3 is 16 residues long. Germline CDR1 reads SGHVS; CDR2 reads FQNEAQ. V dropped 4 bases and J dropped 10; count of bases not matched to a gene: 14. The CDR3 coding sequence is TGTGCCAGCAGCTACAGCGGCGGGGGGGCGCCGGGGGAGCAGTTCTTC. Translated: CASSYSGGGAPGEQFF.

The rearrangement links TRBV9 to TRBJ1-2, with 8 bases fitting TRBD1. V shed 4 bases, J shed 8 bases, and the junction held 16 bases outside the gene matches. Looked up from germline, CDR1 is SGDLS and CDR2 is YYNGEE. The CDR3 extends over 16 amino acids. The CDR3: CASSPFPGTGEGGYTF. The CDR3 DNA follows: TGTGCCAGCAGCCCTTTTCCCGGGACAGGAGAGGGCGGCTACACCTTC.

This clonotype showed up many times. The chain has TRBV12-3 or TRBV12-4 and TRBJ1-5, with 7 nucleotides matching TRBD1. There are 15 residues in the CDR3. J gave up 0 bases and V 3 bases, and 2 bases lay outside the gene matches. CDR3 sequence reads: CASSFGQASNQPQHF. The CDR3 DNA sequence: TGTGCCAGCAGTTTCGGACAGGCTAGCAATCAGCCCCAGCATTTT.

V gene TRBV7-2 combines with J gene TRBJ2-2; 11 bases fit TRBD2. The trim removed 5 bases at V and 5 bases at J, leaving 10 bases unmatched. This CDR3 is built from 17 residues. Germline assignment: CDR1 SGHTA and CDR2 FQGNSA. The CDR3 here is CASSAQLAGVATGELFF. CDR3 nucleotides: TGTGCCAGCAGCGCTCAACTAGCGGGAGTGGCAACCGGGGAGCTGTTTTTT. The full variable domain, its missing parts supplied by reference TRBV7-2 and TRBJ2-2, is GAGVSQSPSNKVTEKGKDVELRCDPISGHTALYWYRQSLGQGLEFLIYFQGNSAPDKSGLPSDRFSAERTGGSVSTLTIQRTQQEDSAVYLCASSAQLAGVATGELFFGEGSRLTVL.

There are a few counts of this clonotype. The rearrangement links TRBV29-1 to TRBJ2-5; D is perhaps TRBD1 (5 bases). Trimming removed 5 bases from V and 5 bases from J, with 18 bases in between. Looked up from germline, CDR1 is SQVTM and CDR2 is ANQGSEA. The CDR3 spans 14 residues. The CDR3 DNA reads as TGCAGCGTTCCTAGGGGCCTCCTTGAGGAGACCCAGTACTTC. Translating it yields CSVPRGLLEETQYF.

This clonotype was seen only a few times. CDR3 DNA: TGTGCCAGCGGGAAGACAGGATATAATTCACCCCTCCACTTT. It encodes CASGKTGYNSPLHF. V is TRBV12-3 or TRBV12-4 and J is TRBJ1-6; possible D gene TRBD1, 6 bases. This CDR3 region has 14 residues. The germline V and J ends were trimmed by 8 bases and 4 bases, with 12 bases remaining between them.

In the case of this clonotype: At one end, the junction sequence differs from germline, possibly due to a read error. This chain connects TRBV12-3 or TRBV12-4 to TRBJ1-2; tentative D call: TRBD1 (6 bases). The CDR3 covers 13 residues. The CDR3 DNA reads TGTACCAGCAGACCCAGGGGTAACTATGGCTACACCTTC. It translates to CTSRPRGNYGYTF.

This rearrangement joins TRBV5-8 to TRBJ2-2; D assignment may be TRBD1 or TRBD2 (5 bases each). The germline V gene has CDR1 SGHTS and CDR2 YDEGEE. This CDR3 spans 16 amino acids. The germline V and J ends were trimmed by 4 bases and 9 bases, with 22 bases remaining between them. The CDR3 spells CASSHQLRDPQRELFF. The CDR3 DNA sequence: TGTGCCAGCAGCCACCAACTCCGGGACCCCCAAAGGGAGCTGTTTTTT.

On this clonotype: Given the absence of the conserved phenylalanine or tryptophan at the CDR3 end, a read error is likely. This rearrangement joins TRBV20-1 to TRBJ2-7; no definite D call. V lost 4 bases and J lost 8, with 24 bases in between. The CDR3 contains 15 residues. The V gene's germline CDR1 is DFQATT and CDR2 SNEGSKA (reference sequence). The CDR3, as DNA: TGCAGTGCTAAACAACGGGCGGAAATATACTGGAAGCAGTACTCC. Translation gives CSAKQRAEIYWKQYS.

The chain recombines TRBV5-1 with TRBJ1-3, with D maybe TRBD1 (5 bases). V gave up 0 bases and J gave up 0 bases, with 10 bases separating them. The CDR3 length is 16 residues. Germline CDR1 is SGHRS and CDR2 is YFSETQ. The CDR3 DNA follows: TGCGCCAGCAGCTTGGCCCCGGGGGGCTCTGGAAACACCATATATTTT. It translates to CASSLAPGGSGNTIYF.

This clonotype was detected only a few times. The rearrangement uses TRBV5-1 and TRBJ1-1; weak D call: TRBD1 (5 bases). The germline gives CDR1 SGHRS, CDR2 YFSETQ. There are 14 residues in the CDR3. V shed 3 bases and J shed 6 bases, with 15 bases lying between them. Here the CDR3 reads CASSSPNTGAEAFF. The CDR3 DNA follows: TGCGCCAGCAGCTCGCCAAATACAGGAGCTGAAGCTTTCTTT. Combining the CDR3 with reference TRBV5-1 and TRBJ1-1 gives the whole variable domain KAGVTQTPRYLIKTRGQQVTLSCSPISGHRSVSWYQQTPGQGLQFLFEYFSETQRNKGNFPGRFSGRQFSNSRSEMNVSTLELGDSALYLCASSSPNTGAEAFFGQGTRLTVV.

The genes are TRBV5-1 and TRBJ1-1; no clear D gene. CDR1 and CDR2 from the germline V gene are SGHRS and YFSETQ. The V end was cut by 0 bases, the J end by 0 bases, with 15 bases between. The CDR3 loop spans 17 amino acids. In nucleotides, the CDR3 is TGCGCCAGCAGCTTGGCCGGATTTGGCAGGTTGAACACTGAAGCTTTCTTT. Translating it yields CASSLAGFGRLNTEAFF.

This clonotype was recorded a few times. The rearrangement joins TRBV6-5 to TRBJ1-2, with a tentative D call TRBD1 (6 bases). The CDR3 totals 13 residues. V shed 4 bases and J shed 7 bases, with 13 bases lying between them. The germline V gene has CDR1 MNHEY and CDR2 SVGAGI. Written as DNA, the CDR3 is TGTGCCAGCAGTTCTGACAGGTTCAGTGGCTACACCTTC. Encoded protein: CASSSDRFSGYTF.

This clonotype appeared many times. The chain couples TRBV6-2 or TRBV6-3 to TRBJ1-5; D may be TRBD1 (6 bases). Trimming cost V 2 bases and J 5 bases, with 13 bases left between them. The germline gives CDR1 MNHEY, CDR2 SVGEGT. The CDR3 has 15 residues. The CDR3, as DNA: TGTGCCAGCAGTTACACAGGGAGCAGGGATCAGCCCCAGCATTTT. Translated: CASSYTGSRDQPQHF.

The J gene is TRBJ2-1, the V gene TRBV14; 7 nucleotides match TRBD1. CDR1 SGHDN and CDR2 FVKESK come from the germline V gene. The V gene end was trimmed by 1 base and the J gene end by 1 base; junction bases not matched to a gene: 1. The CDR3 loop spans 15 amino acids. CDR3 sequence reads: CASSQGTGSYNEQFF. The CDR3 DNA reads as TGTGCCAGCAGCCAAGGGACAGGTTCCTACAATGAGCAGTTCTTC.

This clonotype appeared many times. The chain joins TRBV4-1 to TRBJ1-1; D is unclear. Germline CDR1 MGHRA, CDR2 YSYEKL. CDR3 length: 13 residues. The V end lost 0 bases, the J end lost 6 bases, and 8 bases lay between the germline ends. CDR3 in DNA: TGCGCCAGCAGCCAAGAGAACTGGCCTGAAGCTTTCTTT. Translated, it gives CASSQENWPEAFF.

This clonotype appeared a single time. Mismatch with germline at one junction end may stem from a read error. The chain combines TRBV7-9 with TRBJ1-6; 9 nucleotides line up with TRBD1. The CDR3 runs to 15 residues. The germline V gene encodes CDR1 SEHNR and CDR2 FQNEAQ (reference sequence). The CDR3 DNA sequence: TGTGCCAGCAGCCCCGACAGGGGGTATAATTCACCCCTCAACTTT. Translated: CASSPDRGYNSPLNF.

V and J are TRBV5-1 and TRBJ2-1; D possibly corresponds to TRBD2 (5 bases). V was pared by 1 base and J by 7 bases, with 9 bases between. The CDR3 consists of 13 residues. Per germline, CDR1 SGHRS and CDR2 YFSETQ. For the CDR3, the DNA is TGCGCCAGCAGCTTGCTCCCGGGGAATGAGCAGTTCTTC. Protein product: CASSLLPGNEQFF.

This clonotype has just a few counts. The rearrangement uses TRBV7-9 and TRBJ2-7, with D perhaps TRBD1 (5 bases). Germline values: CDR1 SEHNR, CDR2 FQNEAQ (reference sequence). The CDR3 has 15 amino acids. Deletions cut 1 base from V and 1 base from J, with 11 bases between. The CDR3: CASSLVTGQSYEQYF. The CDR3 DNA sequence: TGTGCCAGCAGCTTAGTAACAGGCCAATCCTACGAGCAGTACTTC.

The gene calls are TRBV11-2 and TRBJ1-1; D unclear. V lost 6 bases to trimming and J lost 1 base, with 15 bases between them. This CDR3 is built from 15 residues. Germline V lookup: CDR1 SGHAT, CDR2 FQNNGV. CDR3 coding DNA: TGTGCCAGCAGTACGTACAAGGTTTCGAACACTGAAGCTTTCTTT. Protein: CASSTYKVSNTEAFF.

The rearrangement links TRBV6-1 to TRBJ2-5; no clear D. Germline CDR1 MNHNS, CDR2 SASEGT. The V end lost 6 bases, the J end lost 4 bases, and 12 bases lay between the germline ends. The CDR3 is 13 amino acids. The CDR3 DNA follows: TGTGCCAGCAGCCCCAATTGGGGAGAGACCCAGTACTTC. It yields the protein CASSPNWGETQYF.

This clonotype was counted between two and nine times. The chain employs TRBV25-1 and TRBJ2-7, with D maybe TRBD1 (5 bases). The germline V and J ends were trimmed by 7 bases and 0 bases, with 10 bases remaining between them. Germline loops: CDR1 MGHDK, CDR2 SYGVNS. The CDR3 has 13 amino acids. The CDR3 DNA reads TGTGCCAGCACCGACAGAAACTCCTACGAGCAGTACTTC. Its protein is CASTDRNSYEQYF.

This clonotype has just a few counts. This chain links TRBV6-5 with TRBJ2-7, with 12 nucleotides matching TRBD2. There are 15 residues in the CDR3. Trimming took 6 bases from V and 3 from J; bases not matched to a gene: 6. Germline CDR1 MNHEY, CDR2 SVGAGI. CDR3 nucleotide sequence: TGTGCCAGCAGCCACGCGACTAGCGGGAGCTACGAGCAGTACTTC. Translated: CASSHATSGSYEQYF.

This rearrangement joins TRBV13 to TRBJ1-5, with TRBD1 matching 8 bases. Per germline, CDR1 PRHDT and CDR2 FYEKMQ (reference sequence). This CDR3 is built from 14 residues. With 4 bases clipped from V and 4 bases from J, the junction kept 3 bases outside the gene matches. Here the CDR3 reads CASSSRTGNQPQHF. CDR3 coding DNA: TGTGCCAGCAGCTCCCGGACAGGGAATCAGCCCCAGCATTTT. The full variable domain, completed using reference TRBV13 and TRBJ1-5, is AAGVIQSPRHLIKEKRETATLKCYPIPRHDTVYWYQQGPGQDPQFLISFYEKMQSDKGSIPDRFSAQQFSDYHSELNMSSLELGDSALYFCASSSRTGNQPQHFGDGTRLSIL.

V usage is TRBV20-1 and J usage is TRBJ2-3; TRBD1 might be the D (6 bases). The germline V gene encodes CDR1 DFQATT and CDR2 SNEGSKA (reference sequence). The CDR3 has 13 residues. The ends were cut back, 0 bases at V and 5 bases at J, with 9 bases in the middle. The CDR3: CSAREGAKDTQYF. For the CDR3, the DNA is TGCAGTGCTAGAGAGGGGGCAAAAGATACGCAGTATTTT.

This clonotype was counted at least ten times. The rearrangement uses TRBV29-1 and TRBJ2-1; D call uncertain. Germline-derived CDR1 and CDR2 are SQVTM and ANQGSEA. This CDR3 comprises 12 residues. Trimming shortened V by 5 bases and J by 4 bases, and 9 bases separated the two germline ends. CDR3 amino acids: CSVRVSYNEQFF. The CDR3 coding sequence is TGCAGCGTTCGGGTTTCGTACAATGAGCAGTTCTTC.